One sample yielded the 32 T cell receptor beta chains listed below, sequenced in a study of cytomegalovirus exposure and HLA in healthy donors. Amplification used 60 Vbeta primers and 13 Jbeta primers. The repertoire was sequenced with immunoSEQ multiplex PCR; TCRdb's copy has only in-frame clones and lacks some. The table shows around 86,000 clones, with 75% to 80% occurring only once. Input material: PBMCs. These receptors all come from a female donor in good health and CMV-seronegative.

J is TRBJ2-1 and V is TRBV7-9; TRBD2 agrees at 7 bases. This CDR3 has 15 residues. Germline V gene lookup returns CDR1 SEHNR and CDR2 FQNEAQ (reference sequence). V trimming: 2 bases; J trimming: 3 bases; junction bases outside the gene matches: 4. The CDR3 bases are TGTGCCAGCAGCTTAAGCGGGATAGGCTACAATGAGCAGTTCTTC. Amino acid sequence: CASSLSGIGYNEQFF.

The rearrangement uses TRBV27 and TRBJ1-5, with a tentative D call TRBD1 (6 bases). This CDR3 is 13 amino acids long. Germline V gene data show CDR1 as MNHEY and CDR2 as SMNVEV (reference sequence). Between the trimmed V and J ends, which lost 5 bases and 4 bases, there was a span of 9 bases. Here the CDR3 DNA reads TGTGCCAGCAGTCTAGACAGGAATCAGCCCCAGCATTTT. It codes for CASSLDRNQPQHF.

The gene calls are TRBV20-1 and TRBJ1-2; 7 bases agree with TRBD1. The germline gives CDR1 DFQATT, CDR2 SNEGSKA (reference sequence). V dropped 6 bases and J dropped 9; count of bases not matched to a gene: 4. The CDR3 extends over 10 amino acids. The CDR3 spells CSAAQGSYTF. Here the CDR3 DNA reads TGCAGTGCCGCACAGGGGAGCTACACCTTC.

This chain uses TRBV5-4 with TRBJ2-5, with D perhaps TRBD2 (5 bases). The length of the CDR3 is 14 residues. CDR1 and CDR2 from the germline V gene are SGHNT and YYREEE (reference sequence). The ends were cut back, 0 bases at V and 4 bases at J, with 10 bases in the middle. CDR3 coding DNA: TGTGCCAGCAGCTTGGTTGGGGAGTCAGAGACCCAGTACTTC. This encodes CASSLVGESETQYF.

The chain combines TRBV4-2 with TRBJ1-3, with D perhaps TRBD1 (5 bases). V lost 1 base to trimming and J lost 0 bases, with 13 bases between them. CDR1 is LGHNA and CDR2 is YNFKEQ in the germline V gene. The CDR3 is made up of 17 amino acids. CDR3 sequence (DNA): TGTGCCAGCAGCCAAGGGGGCTCATGGAGCTCTGGAAACACCATATATTTT. Translation: CASSQGGSWSSGNTIYF.

J is TRBJ2-3 and V is TRBV5-4; possibly TRBD2 for D (6 bases). Trimming removed 0 bases at V and 1 base at J, with 15 bases between. Looked up from germline, CDR1 is SGHNT and CDR2 is YYREEE (reference sequence). This CDR3 is built from 17 residues. The CDR3 protein is CASSLAQGWGGTDTQYF. The CDR3 DNA reads TGTGCCAGCAGCTTGGCGCAGGGCTGGGGGGGCACAGATACGCAGTATTTT.

V is TRBV28 and J is TRBJ1-4, with D possibly TRBD1 on 5 matching bases. The germline V gene has CDR1 MDHEN and CDR2 SYDVKM. The CDR3 covers 15 residues. Trimming stripped 3 bases from V and 10 bases from J, with 18 bases between. Here the CDR3 reads CASSFGQGGRGKLFF. The DNA for the CDR3 is TGTGCCAGCAGTTTCGGGCAGGGAGGACGTGGAAAACTGTTTTTT.

The chain carries TRBV19 and TRBJ1-1; the match to TRBD1 covers 8 bases. After removal of 5 bases from V and 6 bases from J, the junction contained 14 bases not matched to a gene. Germline V gene data show CDR1 as LNHDA and CDR2 as SQIVND (reference sequence). This CDR3 contains 16 residues. The CDR3 loop is CASSPRGPRGPPEAFF. CDR3 bases: TGTGCCAGTAGTCCCAGGGGCCCCAGGGGGCCCCCTGAAGCTTTCTTT.

The genes are TRBV6-5 and TRBJ2-3; 9 bases are shared with TRBD2. The V gene's germline CDR1 is MNHEY and CDR2 SVGAGI. The CDR3 covers 16 residues. J gave up 7 bases and V 4 bases, and 12 bases lay outside the gene matches. Written as DNA, the CDR3 is TGTGCCAGCAGTTCCCCGCGGGGGGGGAAAGTACATACGCAGTATTTT. It codes for CASSSPRGGKVHTQYF.

The CDR3 nucleotides read TGTGCCAGCAGTTACTGGGGGACAGGTTCTAACGAGCAGTACTTC. This codes for CASSYWGTGSNEQYF. V and J are TRBV6-5 and TRBJ2-7; 8 nucleotides line up with TRBD1. V lost 1 base to trimming and J lost 5 bases; unmatched junction nucleotides: 7. Per germline, CDR1 MNHEY and CDR2 SVGAGI. CDR3 length: 15 amino acids.

The genes are TRBV28 and TRBJ2-7; 7 positions match TRBD2. Per the germline V gene, CDR1 is MDHEN and CDR2 is SYDVKM. The CDR3 is made up of 15 amino acids. V was pared by 6 bases and J by 7 bases, with 15 bases of the junction left unmatched. The CDR3 DNA is TGTGCCAGCAGCTCACCGGGACTACCGAGGAGGGAGCAGTACTTC. Amino acids: CASSSPGLPRREQYF. The full variable domain, rest sourced from reference TRBV28 and TRBJ2-7, is DVKVTQSSRYLVKRTGEKVFLECVQDMDHENMFWYRQDPGLGLRLIYFSYDVKMKEKGDIPEGYSVSREKKERFSLILESASTNQTSMYLCASSSPGLPRREQYFGPGTRLTVT.

This rearrangement joins TRBV28 to TRBJ2-3; D remains unclear. Germline CDR1 MDHEN, CDR2 SYDVKM. The V end lost 2 bases, the J end lost 3 bases, and 9 bases lay between the germline ends. CDR3 length: 14 amino acids. The CDR3 DNA sequence: TGTGCCAGCAGTTTACCTACGAAGACAGATACGCAGTATTTT. This encodes CASSLPTKTDTQYF.

This clone has just one count. The chain combines TRBV28 with TRBJ2-5; perhaps TRBD1 as D (7 bases). The V end lost 5 bases, the J end lost 1 base, and 8 bases lay between the germline ends. The CDR3 covers 13 residues. CDR1 is MDHEN and CDR2 is SYDVKM in the germline V gene. CDR3 loop: CASSQGGQETQYF. CDR3 sequence (DNA): TGTGCCAGCAGTCAGGGGGGCCAAGAGACCCAGTACTTC.

This chain links TRBV25-1 with TRBJ2-7; D call uncertain. The germline V gene has CDR1 MGHDK and CDR2 SYGVNS. V lost 3 bases and J lost 0, with 3 bases in between. This CDR3 has 12 residues. CDR3 residues: CASSESSYEQYF. The CDR3 nucleotides are TGTGCCAGCAGTGAGAGCTCCTACGAGCAGTACTTC.

The genes are TRBV21-1 and TRBJ2-2; whether TRBD2, the table's D call, matches the DNA was not checked. TRBV21-1 has pseudogene status. This CDR3 comprises 14 residues. The CDR3 DNA sequence: TGTGCCAACTGGACTAGCGGGGCGGGCGGGGAGCTGTTTTTT. This sequence encodes CANWTSGAGGELFF.

V gene TRBV2 combines with J gene TRBJ1-4; the match to TRBD1 covers 8 bases. The CDR3 is 13 amino acids. The V gene's germline CDR1 is SNHLY and CDR2 FYNNEI. The V segment lost 7 bases and the J segment 7 bases; nucleotides outside the gene matches: 5. CDR3 residues: CASTGTGSEKLFF. The CDR3 DNA follows: TGTGCCAGCACCGGGACAGGCTCTGAAAAACTGTTTTTT.

The chain has TRBV27 and TRBJ2-3; maybe TRBD1 (6 bases). Trimming took off 2 bases at V and 6 bases at J, with 12 bases between the two ends. This CDR3 comprises 14 residues. Germline V gene data show CDR1 as MNHEY and CDR2 as SMNVEV (reference sequence). The CDR3 DNA sequence: TGTGCCAGCAGTTTAGTGGGGGCCAGGGATACGCAGTATTTT. The encoded protein is CASSLVGARDTQYF.

The rearrangement links TRBV2 to TRBJ1-2; possibly TRBD1 for D (6 bases). The V gene lost 10 bases and the J gene lost 4 bases, with 13 bases spanning the gap. The CDR3 contains 12 residues. Germline V gene sequence: CDR1 SNHLY, CDR2 FYNNEI. CDR3 in amino acids: CATEDRTYGYTF. As DNA, the CDR3 is TGTGCCACCGAGGACAGAACCTATGGCTACACCTTC.

The chain carries TRBV11-2 and TRBJ2-1; the D gene is possibly TRBD1 (6 bases). The CDR3 spans 15 residues. V lost 5 bases and J 0 bases, leaving 11 bases between the germline ends. CDR1 is SGHAT and CDR2 is FQNNGV in the germline V gene. For the CDR3, the DNA is TGTGCCAGCAGCGTCACAGGGAGCTCCTACAATGAGCAGTTCTTC. Translation: CASSVTGSSYNEQFF.

The genes are TRBV5-4 and TRBJ2-7; 13 nucleotides line up with TRBD2. With V trimmed by 4 bases and J by 7 bases, 11 bases remained unmatched. Germline CDR1 is SGHNT and CDR2 is YYREEE (reference sequence). This CDR3 has 16 amino acids. Written as DNA, the CDR3 is TGTGCCAGCAGCGGGGGACTAGCGGGATTCCTTAGGGAGCAGTACTTC. It yields the protein CASSGGLAGFLREQYF.

The chain joins TRBV7-9 to TRBJ2-7, with D possibly matching TRBD1 (5 bases). Germline V gene data show CDR1 as SEHNR and CDR2 as FQNEAQ (reference sequence). The length of the CDR3 is 15 residues. The V gene lost 5 bases and the J gene lost 5 bases, with 19 bases spanning the gap. As DNA, the CDR3 is TGTGCCAGCAGCCCTGCCGGTGGGGCGCTACACGAGCAGTACTTC. It translates to CASSPAGGALHEQYF.

The chain has TRBV27 and TRBJ2-2; D unclear. The CDR3 runs 12 residues. V lost 2 bases to trimming and J lost 8 bases, with 6 bases between them. Per the germline V gene, CDR1 is MNHEY and CDR2 is SMNVEV (reference sequence). Written as DNA, the CDR3 is TGTGCCAGCAGTTTACCACTAGGGGAGCTGTTTTTT. Amino acids: CASSLPLGELFF.

J is TRBJ2-7 and V is TRBV5-6; TRBD1 might be the D (5 bases). CDR3 length: 14 amino acids. Trimming removed 2 bases at V and 6 bases at J, with 15 bases between. The germline gives CDR1 SGHDT, CDR2 YYEEEE. CDR3 region: CASSLGPGLGEQYF. CDR3 coding DNA: TGTGCCAGCAGCTTAGGTCCAGGGCTGGGCGAGCAGTACTTC.

This clone has more than one count but fewer than ten. V and J are TRBV7-9 and TRBJ1-5; 8 bases align to TRBD1. The CDR3 consists of 14 residues. V gave up 6 bases and J gave up 4 bases; unmatched junction bases: 5. The V gene's germline CDR1 is SEHNR and CDR2 FQNEAQ (reference sequence). The CDR3 loop is CASRLRDRNQPQHF. CDR3 in DNA: TGTGCCAGCAGACTGCGGGACAGGAATCAGCCCCAGCATTTT.

A few counts support this clone. The rearrangement joins TRBV28 to TRBJ2-1; D is possibly TRBD2 (6 bases). This CDR3 is built from 13 residues. V was cut by 7 bases and J by 12 bases, with 19 bases left in between. From germline, CDR1 is MDHEN and CDR2 SYDVKM. Written as DNA, the CDR3 is TGTGCCAGCACCCCAACCTCTCACGGGGGGCAGTTCTTC. Its protein product is CASTPTSHGGQFF.

The chain employs TRBV7-2 and TRBJ2-3; 10 bases are a match to TRBD1. After removal of 1 base from V and 3 bases from J, the junction contained 1 base not matched to a gene. Germline-derived CDR1 and CDR2 are SGHTA and FQGNSA. The CDR3 totals 15 residues. The CDR3 DNA reads TGTGCCAGCAGCTTAGAGGGACAGGGGACAGATACGCAGTATTTT. It specifies CASSLEGQGTDTQYF.

This rearrangement joins TRBV28 to TRBJ1-4; D is perhaps TRBD1 (5 bases). The CDR3 extends over 16 amino acids. In germline, CDR1 is MDHEN, CDR2 SYDVKM. Trimming removed 4 bases from V and 8 bases from J, with 20 bases in between. CDR3 coding DNA: TGTGCCAGCAGTTACGGGGGACTCCTAATGGGAGAAAAACTGTTTTTT. Its translation: CASSYGGLLMGEKLFF.

The V call is TRBV4-1, the J call TRBJ1-2, with unresolved D. V was pared by 0 bases and J by 5 bases, with 7 bases between. Germline CDR1 and CDR2: MGHRA and YSYEKL. This CDR3 has 13 residues. The CDR3, as DNA: TGCGCCAGCAGCCAAGACTCACTATATGGCTACACCTTC. This codes for CASSQDSLYGYTF.

The chain uses TRBV20-1 and TRBJ2-5, with D unresolved. V lost 7 bases and J 2 bases, leaving 5 bases between the germline ends. Germline V gene sequence: CDR1 DFQATT, CDR2 SNEGSKA (reference sequence). This CDR3 has 10 residues. The CDR3, as DNA: TGCAGTGTTCTACAAGAGACCCAGTACTTC. Translated: CSVLQETQYF.

The CDR3 DNA reads as TGTGCCACCCTAAGGGCGGGAGGGCCCCCAGATACGCAGTATTTT. It is translated as CATLRAGGPPDTQYF. This chain joins TRBV19 and TRBJ2-3; 9 bases align to TRBD2. The CDR3 consists of 15 residues. Germline V CDR1 and CDR2: LNHDA, SQIVND (reference sequence). The junction had 12 bases not matched to a gene; V was cut back by 10 bases and J by 4 bases.

The chain couples TRBV4-2 to TRBJ1-1, with a tentative D call TRBD1 (6 bases). V lost 0 bases, J lost 11 bases, and 22 bases lay in between. Germline V gives CDR1 LGHNA, CDR2 YNFKEQ. CDR3 size: 16 residues. The CDR3 DNA follows: TGTGCCAGCAGCCAAGAAGGGGATCCAACCGGGAGGGGGGCTTTCTTT. Protein: CASSQEGDPTGRGAFF.

The V call is TRBV7-3, the J call TRBJ1-1, with a weak D call TRBD1 (6 bases). This CDR3 is built from 17 residues. The V end was cut by 2 bases, the J end by 4 bases, with 20 bases between. Per the germline V gene, CDR1 is SGHTA and CDR2 is FQGTGA. Written as DNA, the CDR3 is TGTGCCAGCAGCTTAGCGGGAGGGGGACGAGGGATCACTGAAGCTTTCTTT. Translated, it gives CASSLAGGGRGITEAFF.